The 25 T cell receptor beta chains below were found in one sample sequenced in a study of molecular identifiers for immune sequencing clone quantification listed by TCRdb under 2018. Libraries were prepared through PCR. The sequencer listed for this sample is Illumina HiSeq 4000. The public reads were quality trimmed at Q25 with fastp and then assembled into clones with MiXCR by TCRdb, keeping productive beta chains. Each entry is one CDR3 protein sequence, shown with its most common DNA and genes. This sample holds 300,000 to 400,000 distinct CDR3 sequences; roughly a fifth were observed only once. The ten most abundant clones make up 0.81% of the sample. The sample taken for sequencing was naive CD8+ T cells from blood, with Jurkat cell RNA spiked in. Sample cell subset or site, as interpreted from the label and publication: FACS-sorted CD8+CD4-CCR7+CD45RA+ naive T cells. All receptors derive from a human donor in good health. Some libraries in this study had Jurkat cell RNA spiked in.

This clonotype was seen at least ten times. The rearrangement joins TRBV7-9 to TRBJ1-1; possible D gene TRBD1, 5 bases. The CDR3 has 13 residues. In germline, CDR1 is SEHNR, CDR2 FQNEAQ (reference sequence). Trimming stripped 6 bases from V and 3 bases from J, with 11 bases between. This CDR3 is CASRVSGDTEAFF. CDR3 in DNA: TGTGCCAGCAGGGTCTCGGGGGACACTGAAGCTTTCTTT.

This clonotype showed up many times. The rearrangement uses TRBV9 and TRBJ2-5; D tentatively reads TRBD1 or TRBD2 (5 bases each). Germline CDR1 SGDLS, CDR2 YYNGEE. The CDR3 totals 15 residues. The germline V and J ends were trimmed by 0 bases and 0 bases, with 9 bases remaining between them. CDR3: CASSVAGTNQETQYF. DNA of the CDR3: TGTGCCAGCAGCGTAGCAGGGACCAACCAAGAGACCCAGTACTTC.

This clonotype was detected a few times. Since a much larger clone is just one base distant, this may be a read error. The J gene is TRBJ2-7, the V gene TRBV7-9; D gene ambiguous. The CDR3 runs to 12 residues. The germline gives CDR1 SEHNR, CDR2 FQNEAQ (reference sequence). This CDR3 is CAGSLSGHEQYF. CDR3 nucleotide sequence: TGTGCCGGCAGCTTAAGTGGGCACGAGCAGTACTTC.

CDR3 region: CASSLGGMTEAFF. The DNA for the CDR3 is TGTGCCAGCAGCTTAGGGGGTATGACTGAAGCTTTCTTT. The chain employs TRBV7-9 and TRBJ1-1; no clear D gene. Germline V lookup: CDR1 SEHNR, CDR2 FQNEAQ (reference sequence). CDR3 size: 13 residues. V dropped 1 base and J dropped 5 bases, with 8 bases sitting between them.

This clonotype was seen ten or more times. V and J are TRBV7-6 and TRBJ2-7, with D perhaps matching TRBD2 (5 bases). The length of the CDR3 is 15 residues. Germline V CDR1 and CDR2: SGHVS, FNYEAQ. V was shortened by 5 bases and J by 7 bases, with 21 bases between the two germline ends. The CDR3 coding sequence is TGTGCCAGCAGCCCCTTAGTCAAGGCTACGGGAGAGCAGTACTTC. Amino acids: CASSPLVKATGEQYF.

This clonotype came up many times. The chain uses TRBV12-3 or TRBV12-4 and TRBJ2-7; 7 positions match TRBD2. This CDR3 has 14 residues. V was pared by 6 bases and J by 4 bases, with 9 bases of the junction left unmatched. The CDR3 DNA reads TGTGCCAGCAGCAGCAGCGGGATTTTTTACGAGCAGTACTTC. It yields the protein CASSSSGIFYEQYF.

The CDR3 nucleotides are TGTGCCAGCGGCCTAATAGCGGGGACCCAGGAGACCCAGTACTTC. This codes for CASGLIAGTQETQYF. The V and J genes are TRBV5-3 and TRBJ2-5; 8 positions agree with TRBD2. TRBV5-3 is known as an ORF, though its function is uncertain. The CDR3 has 15 amino acids. V gave up 8 bases and J gave up 5 bases; unmatched junction bases: 14.

This clonotype came up many times. The chain has TRBV13 and TRBJ1-4; the D is unclear. V lost 0 bases and J 7 bases, leaving 9 bases between the germline ends. The CDR3 totals 14 residues. Germline V gene lookup returns CDR1 PRHDT and CDR2 FYEKMQ (reference sequence). The CDR3, as DNA: TGTGCCAGCAGCTTAGGCAAATGGACTGAAAAACTGTTTTTT. This sequence encodes CASSLGKWTEKLFF.

This clonotype has more than one count but fewer than ten. The gene calls are TRBV12-3 or TRBV12-4 and TRBJ2-2; the D gene is possibly TRBD2 (5 bases). The V end lost 2 bases, the J end lost 4 bases, and 11 bases lay between the germline ends. The CDR3 totals 15 residues. The CDR3: CASSLSELATGELFF. CDR3 DNA: TGTGCCAGCAGTTTATCTGAGCTAGCCACCGGGGAGCTGTTTTTT.

J is TRBJ2-1 and V is TRBV19; no definite D call. Germline CDR1 is LNHDA and CDR2 is SQIVND (reference sequence). Between the trimmed V and J ends, which lost 4 bases and 3 bases, there was a span of 16 bases. The CDR3 has 16 residues. CDR3 loop: CASSTLGRGSYNEQFF. CDR3 nucleotides: TGTGCCAGTAGTACCCTCGGTAGAGGCAGCTACAATGAGCAGTTCTTC.

This clonotype was detected ten times or more. The chain has TRBV28 and TRBJ2-5; tentatively, D is TRBD1 or TRBD2 (5 bases each). Germline CDR1 is MDHEN and CDR2 is SYDVKM. The germline V and J ends were trimmed by 3 bases and 6 bases, with 14 bases remaining between them. The length of the CDR3 is 14 residues. Here the CDR3 reads CASSFGRGLKTQYF. The CDR3 coding sequence is TGTGCCAGCAGTTTCGGCCGGGGCTTGAAGACCCAGTACTTC.

This clonotype has more than one count but fewer than ten. This rearrangement joins TRBV4-3 to TRBJ2-1, with D perhaps TRBD2 (7 bases). Germline V gene sequence: CDR1 LGHNA, CDR2 YSLEER. This CDR3 contains 16 residues. Trimming cost V 0 bases and J 4 bases, with 13 bases left between them. The chain's CDR3 is CASSQDTGRAYNEQFF. Here the CDR3 DNA reads TGCGCCAGCAGCCAAGATACAGGGAGGGCTTACAATGAGCAGTTCTTC.

The gene calls are TRBV2 and TRBJ2-3; TRBD2 agrees at 9 bases. CDR1 and CDR2 from the germline V gene are SNHLY and FYNNEI. The CDR3 has 16 residues. The V and J ends lost 8 bases and 2 bases, in that order; junction bases with no gene match: 11. This CDR3 is CASGDWTSETTDTQYF. CDR3 sequence (DNA): TGTGCCAGCGGCGACTGGACTAGCGAGACCACAGATACGCAGTATTTT.

In this sample, this clonotype turned up many times. The rearrangement links TRBV29-1 to TRBJ2-3; D remains ambiguous. The CDR3 has 10 residues. The germline V gene has CDR1 SQVTM and CDR2 ANQGSEA. V was clipped by 4 bases and J by 4 bases, with 3 bases between them. CDR3 amino acids: CSVGSDTQYF. The CDR3 DNA is TGCAGCGTTGGGTCAGATACGCAGTATTTT.

This clonotype was counted ten times or more. The V and J genes are TRBV30 and TRBJ1-1; D is unclear. The CDR3 runs 10 residues. Deletions cut 7 bases from V and 6 bases from J, with 9 bases between. In germline, CDR1 is GTSNPN, CDR2 SVGIG (reference sequence). DNA for the CDR3: TGTGCCTATAATGGGGCTGAAGCTTTCTTT. Translating it yields CAYNGAEAFF.

This clonotype was picked up many times. The chain employs TRBV5-6 and TRBJ2-7; 9 bases match TRBD1. The CDR3 length is 14 residues. V shed 4 bases and J 5 bases; nucleotides not matched to a gene: 7. Germline assignment: CDR1 SGHDT and CDR2 YYEEEE. CDR3 sequence (DNA): TGTGCCAGCAGCATATGGACAGGGGAAGACGAGCAGTACTTC. It encodes CASSIWTGEDEQYF.

This clonotype was found many times. V is TRBV3-1 and J is TRBJ2-7; the D is unclear. With 4 bases removed from V and 1 base from J, the gap between germline ends came to 14 bases. This CDR3 spans 15 amino acids. Germline values: CDR1 LGHDT, CDR2 YNNKEL (reference sequence). This CDR3 is CASSLGPAQSYEQYF. For the CDR3, the DNA is TGTGCCAGCAGCCTCGGCCCGGCTCAATCCTACGAGCAGTACTTC.

This clonotype was observed at least ten times. For the CDR3, the DNA is TGTGCCTGGAGTGCCACAGGGGGCGAGCAGTACTTC. Amino acids: CAWSATGGEQYF. V and J are TRBV30 and TRBJ2-7; 8 bases are shared with TRBD1. This CDR3 comprises 12 residues. Germline V gives CDR1 GTSNPN, CDR2 SVGIG (reference sequence). After removal of 1 base from V and 6 bases from J, the junction contained 2 bases not matched to a gene.

The CDR3 bases are TGTGCCAGCAGCTTATCCTGGCGGGGGGCCCAAGAGACCCAGTACTTC. It yields the protein CASSLSWRGAQETQYF. This chain links TRBV11-2 with TRBJ2-5; 8 positions match TRBD2. With 2 bases clipped from V and 1 base from J, the junction kept 6 bases outside the gene matches. From germline, CDR1 is SGHAT and CDR2 FQNNGV. This CDR3 comprises 16 residues.

With respect to this clonotype: A much larger clone is a single base away; this may be a read error. The V call is TRBV7-6, the J call TRBJ2-2; D may be TRBD2 (7 bases). Germline CDR1 reads SGHVS; CDR2 reads FNYEAQ. The CDR3 runs to 17 residues. V lost 7 bases and J 4 bases, leaving 22 bases between the germline ends. The CDR3 spells CASTSLRRGGTTGELFF. The CDR3, as DNA: TGTGCCAGCACCTCCCTTCGTAGGGGGGGGACCACCGGGGAGCTGTTTTTT.

V is TRBV10-2 and J is TRBJ2-5, with D perhaps TRBD1 (5 bases). Per the germline V gene, CDR1 is WSHSY and CDR2 is SAAADI. The CDR3 totals 19 residues. With 10 bases removed from V and 5 bases from J, the gap between germline ends came to 35 bases. CDR3 in DNA: TGCGCCACCTTGACCGAAGTCGTTTCACCAGGGTCGGCCTTGGAGACCCAGTACTTC. It encodes CATLTEVVSPGSALETQYF.

In its sample, this clonotype was seen a few times. J is TRBJ2-7 and V is TRBV4-3, with D hard to call. The V gene's germline CDR1 is LGHNA and CDR2 YSLEER. V lost 0 bases and J lost 1, with 7 bases in between. CDR3 length equals 14 residues. CDR3 bases: TGCGCCAGCAGCCAAGACTCCAGGTCCTACGAGCAGTACTTC. This encodes CASSQDSRSYEQYF.

This clonotype occurred many times. The chain recombines TRBV20-1 with TRBJ2-7; TRBD2 matches 7 bases. The germline V gene has CDR1 DFQATT and CDR2 SNEGSKA (reference sequence). V shed 6 bases and J 2 bases; nucleotides not matched to a gene: 10. This CDR3 comprises 14 residues. DNA of the CDR3: TGCAGTGCCACGCTACGGAGCGGGGCCTACGAGCAGTACTTC. It is translated as CSATLRSGAYEQYF.

This clonotype was detected many times. The chain employs TRBV7-9 and TRBJ2-3, with a possible D match to TRBD2 (6 bases). With 4 bases removed from V and 2 bases from J, the gap between germline ends came to 16 bases. There are 16 residues in the CDR3. Germline loops: CDR1 SEHNR, CDR2 FQNEAQ (reference sequence). This chain's CDR3 is CASSSRLEAPTDTQYF. In DNA form, the CDR3 reads TGTGCCAGCAGCTCTAGACTAGAAGCGCCCACAGATACGCAGTATTTT.

This clonotype appeared many times. The chain is built from TRBV24-1 and TRBJ1-5; D ambiguous. In germline, CDR1 is KGHDR, CDR2 SFDVKD. This CDR3 has 15 residues. V was shortened by 2 bases and J by 2 bases, with 9 bases between the two germline ends. Here the CDR3 DNA reads TGTGCCACCAGTGATTCCGGTCCGGGCAATCAGCCCCAGCATTTT. Protein product: CATSDSGPGNQPQHF.